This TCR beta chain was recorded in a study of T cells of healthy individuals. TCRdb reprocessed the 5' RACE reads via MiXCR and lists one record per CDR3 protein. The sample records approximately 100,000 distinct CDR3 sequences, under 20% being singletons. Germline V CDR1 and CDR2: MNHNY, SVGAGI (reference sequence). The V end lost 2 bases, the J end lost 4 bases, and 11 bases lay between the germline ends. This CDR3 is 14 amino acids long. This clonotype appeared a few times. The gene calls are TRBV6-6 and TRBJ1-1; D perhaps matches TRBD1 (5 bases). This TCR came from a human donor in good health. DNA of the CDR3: TGTGCCAGCAGTTACCAGGGAATGGTCACTGAAGCTTTCTTT. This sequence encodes CASSYQGMVTEAFF.